Shown below are 2 T cell receptor beta chains from a single sample sequenced in a study of immune evolution from preneoplasia to lung adenocarcinoma (dated by TCRdb to about 2021). Library method: the immunoSEQ multiplex PCR assay. Sourced from immuneACCESS, this table was stored by TCRdb with only in-frame sequences that have V and J called. A share of the clones is absent; for the studies checked, an unresolved V gene accounts for under half, and the remainder has no known explanation. The sample contains approximately 9,000 clones, around 75% of them found a single time. The ten largest clones represent approximately 9.1% of the sample. The sequenced sample was FFPE minimally invasive lung adenocarcinoma tissue. The sample's cell subset or site label, decoded: micro-invasive lung adenocarcinoma (MIA). These TCRs come from a donor of 70 years or more with lung adenocarcinoma.

The genes are TRBV28 and TRBJ1-2, with a weak D call TRBD1 (5 bases). Germline-derived CDR1 and CDR2 are MDHEN and SYDVKM. The CDR3 runs 14 residues. V was cut by 3 bases and J by 4 bases, with 12 bases left in between. The CDR3 sequence: CASSFKGRAYGYTF. The CDR3 DNA reads as TGTGCCAGCAGTTTTAAGGGGCGGGCCTATGGCTACACCTTC.

The chain joins TRBV10-3 to TRBJ2-1, with TRBD1 as a possible D gene (6 bases). CDR1 is ENHRY, CDR2 SYGVKD, per germline. The CDR3 is made up of 15 amino acids. The V gene lost 0 bases and the J gene lost 7 bases, with 13 bases spanning the gap. This CDR3 is CAISESPDQGNEQFF. The DNA of the CDR3 is TGTGCCATCAGTGAGTCCCCGGACCAGGGGAATGAGCAGTTCTTC.